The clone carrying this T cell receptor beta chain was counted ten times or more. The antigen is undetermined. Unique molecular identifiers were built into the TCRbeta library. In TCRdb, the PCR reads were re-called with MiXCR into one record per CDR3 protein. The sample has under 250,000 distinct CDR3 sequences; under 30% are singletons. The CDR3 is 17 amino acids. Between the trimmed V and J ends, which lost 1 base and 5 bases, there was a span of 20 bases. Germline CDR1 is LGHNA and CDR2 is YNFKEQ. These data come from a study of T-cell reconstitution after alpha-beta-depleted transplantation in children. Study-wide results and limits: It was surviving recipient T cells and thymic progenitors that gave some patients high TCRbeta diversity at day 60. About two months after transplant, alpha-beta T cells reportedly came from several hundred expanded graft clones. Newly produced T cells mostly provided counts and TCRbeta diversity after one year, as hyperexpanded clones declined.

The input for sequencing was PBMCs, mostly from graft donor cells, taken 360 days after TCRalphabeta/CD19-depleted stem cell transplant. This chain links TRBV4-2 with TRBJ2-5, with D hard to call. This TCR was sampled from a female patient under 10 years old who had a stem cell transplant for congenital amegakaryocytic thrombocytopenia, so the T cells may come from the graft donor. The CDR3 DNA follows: TGTGCCAGCAGCCAAGGAGATAGCCCCCGTCCGAGCGAGACCCAGTACTTC. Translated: CASSQGDSPRPSETQYF.